Each of the 10 T cell receptor beta chains below was sequenced from the same sample in a study of T and B cells in COVID-19 patients. Each TRB amplification used roughly 220-550 ng of genomic DNA from blood. Multiplex PCR with BIOMED2 TRB-A/B primer pools amplified TRB rearrangements. TCRdb ran MiXCR on the multiplex PCR reads and lists one entry per CDR3 protein. The sample lists 10,000 to 13,000 distinct CDR3 sequences, 30% occurring once. Sequenced: blood. All receptors come from a human donor with active COVID-19.

This clonotype was observed a few times. In DNA, the CDR3 is TGTGCCAGCAGTTACGGGACAGGCAATCAGCCCCAGCATTTT. This encodes CASSYGTGNQPQHF. The V and J genes are TRBV6-2 or TRBV6-3 and TRBJ1-5; 7 bases are shared with TRBD1. The CDR3 sequence is 14 residues long. J was trimmed by 2 bases and V by 2 bases; bases with no gene match: 0. CDR1 MNHEY and CDR2 SVGEGT come from the germline V gene.

This clonotype is classed as medium-sized. The genes are TRBV30 and TRBJ1-2; 7 positions agree with TRBD1. CDR3 length equals 11 residues. Germline CDR1 and CDR2: GTSNPN and SVGIG (reference sequence). Trimming took 4 bases from V and 4 from J; bases not matched to a gene: 0. CDR3 coding DNA: TGTGCCTGGACAGGGGGCTATGGCTACACCTTC. It encodes CAWTGGYGYTF.

The chain carries TRBV6-2 or TRBV6-3 and TRBJ1-1; the match to TRBD1 covers 8 bases. CDR3 size: 14 residues. J was trimmed by 5 bases and V by 5 bases; bases with no gene match: 7. From germline, CDR1 is MNHEY and CDR2 SVGEGT. Written as DNA, the CDR3 is TGTGCCAGCAGTACCTGGACAGGGACGACTGAAGCTTTCTTT. Its translation: CASSTWTGTTEAFF.

This clonotype is termed medium-sized (0.01 to 0.1%). The rearrangement joins TRBV6-5 to TRBJ2-7, with 9 bases aligning to TRBD1. Germline trimming cut 7 bases from V and 6 bases from J; bases unmatched to any gene: 7. The germline CDR1 and CDR2 sequences are MNHEY and SVGAGI. The CDR3 runs 13 residues. The CDR3 here is CASTPDRGAEQYF. CDR3 DNA: TGTGCCAGCACCCCGGACAGGGGCGCCGAGCAGTACTTC.

The chain joins TRBV18 to TRBJ2-2; perhaps TRBD2 as D (6 bases). The ends were cut back, 6 bases at V and 3 bases at J, with 8 bases in the middle. Germline V gene lookup returns CDR1 KGHSH and CDR2 LQKENI. The CDR3 covers 13 residues. The CDR3 protein is CASSRDYTGELFF. Written as DNA, the CDR3 is TGTGCCAGCTCCAGGGACTACACCGGGGAGCTGTTTTTT.

V gene TRBV7-9 combines with J gene TRBJ1-5; weak D call: TRBD1 (6 bases). Germline CDR1 reads SEHNR; CDR2 reads FQNEAQ (reference sequence). The CDR3 is 14 amino acids. The V end lost 3 bases, the J end lost 6 bases, and 12 bases lay between the germline ends. The DNA of the CDR3 is TGTGCCAGCAGCTTTCCAGGGGAGAGTCAGCCCCAGCATTTT. It specifies CASSFPGESQPQHF.

V is TRBV5-1 and J is TRBJ1-3; 8 bases are shared with TRBD1. Germline V gene lookup returns CDR1 SGHRS and CDR2 YFSETQ. The CDR3 runs 16 residues. Trimming removed 0 bases from V and 0 bases from J; junction bases left unmatched: 2. The CDR3 DNA sequence: TGCGCCAGCAGCTTGGGGCAGGGGGCCTCTGGAAACACCATATATTTT. This codes for CASSLGQGASGNTIYF.

The chain carries TRBV12-3 or TRBV12-4 and TRBJ1-1; D may be TRBD1 (5 bases). The CDR3 has 14 amino acids. Trimming shortened V by 1 base and J by 4 bases, and 10 bases separated the two germline ends. This chain's CDR3 is CASSLVGESTEAFF. CDR3 sequence (DNA): TGTGCCAGCAGTTTAGTAGGGGAGAGCACTGAAGCTTTCTTT.

This clonotype is categorized as medium-sized (0.01 to 0.1%). The chain recombines TRBV13 with TRBJ2-1; 7 bases are a match to TRBD2. This CDR3 has 14 residues. With 4 bases clipped from V and 3 bases from J, the junction kept 3 bases outside the gene matches. Germline V CDR1 and CDR2: PRHDT, FYEKMQ (reference sequence). This chain's CDR3 is CASSSGEGYNEQFF. The DNA of the CDR3 is TGTGCCAGCAGCTCGGGGGAGGGCTACAATGAGCAGTTCTTC.

CDR3 in amino acids: CAISDDRGRRQETQYF. CDR3 coding DNA: TGTGCCATCAGTGACGACAGGGGGCGAAGGCAAGAGACCCAGTACTTC. The J gene is TRBJ2-5, the V gene TRBV10-3; 10 bases fit TRBD1. CDR3 length: 16 residues. Per the germline V gene, CDR1 is ENHRY and CDR2 is SYGVKD. The ends lost 3 bases at V and 2 bases at J; junction bases unmatched: 6.